This T cell receptor (beta chain) was sequenced during a study of EBV T-cell therapy then PD-1 blockade in nasopharyngeal carcinoma. Some clones are missing from TCRdb's copy, which holds only in-frame ones; the method was immunoSEQ multiplex PCR. In the table there are fewer than 25,000 clones, over 70% of which are singletons. Treatment reported: AdE1-LMPpoly-expanded autologous EBV-specific T-cell therapy followed by anti-PD-1 nivolumab. With 0 bases removed from V and 2 bases from J, the gap between germline ends came to 13 bases. Germline values: CDR1 SGDLS, CDR2 YYNGEE. The CDR3 consists of 16 residues. Notes on this clone: Its matching antigen is unknown.

The sequences come from CD8+ T cells from blood, collected at day 61 from a patient whose treatment included autologous EBV-specific T cells and nivolumab. The rearrangement links TRBV9 to TRBJ2-3; the D gene is possibly TRBD1 (6 bases). The TCR sequence derives from a man aged 40-50 years with nasopharyngeal carcinoma. CDR3 in amino acids: CASSVEGWGPTDTQYF. The CDR3 nucleotides read TGTGCCAGCAGCGTAGAAGGTTGGGGGCCCACAGATACGCAGTATTTT.